Below are 7 T cell receptor beta chains sequenced from a single sample in a study of blood T cell repertoires in COVID-19 (dated by TCRdb to the early 2020s). Library generation was performed with the immunoSEQ multiplex PCR assay. In TCRdb, the immuneACCESS table is reduced to in-frame sequences with V and J assigned. These tables do not hold every clone; where another copy was compared, an unresolved V gene accounts for under half, and the others remain unexplained. In this sample the table shows 300,000 to 350,000 clones, about nine tenths of which occur a single time. The leading ten clones occupy 2.9% of the sample. What was sequenced was peripheral blood. The receptors were gathered from a woman in her 30s with COVID-19, enrolled during active disease.

The count of this clone is one. The chain uses TRBV24-1 and TRBJ1-5; 8 positions agree with TRBD1. Germline V gene sequence: CDR1 KGHDR, CDR2 SFDVKD. CDR3 length: 16 residues. J lost 4 bases, V lost 4 bases, and 8 bases had no gene match. The CDR3 DNA follows: TGTGCCACCAGTGACCCTGGACAGGGAGGGAATCAGCCCCAGCATTTT. Its translation: CATSDPGQGGNQPQHF.

The chain joins TRBV6-4 to TRBJ2-5, with 10 bases aligning to TRBD1. The germline V gene has CDR1 MRHNA and CDR2 SNTAGT. Losses at the gene ends were 4 bases for V and 4 bases for J; bases not matched to a gene: 9. The CDR3 is 16 residues long. CDR3 amino acids: CASSVPLTGGRETQYF. In nucleotides, the CDR3 is TGTGCCAGCAGTGTCCCCTTGACAGGGGGCAGAGAGACCCAGTACTTC.

The chain uses TRBV9 and TRBJ2-1; 11 bases line up with TRBD2. This CDR3 is 15 amino acids long. V lost 2 bases, J lost 6 bases, and 4 bases stayed unmatched. Germline V gene lookup returns CDR1 SGDLS and CDR2 YYNGEE. In nucleotides, the CDR3 is TGTGCCAGCAGCGTTTCCGGGACTAGCGGCAATGAGCAGTTCTTC. Translating it yields CASSVSGTSGNEQFF.

This chain uses TRBV19 with TRBJ1-1; 9 bases map to TRBD1. Germline CDR1 and CDR2: LNHDA and SQIVND (reference sequence). The CDR3 runs to 13 residues. V was pared by 6 bases and J by 1 base, with 0 bases of the junction left unmatched. CDR3 bases: TGTGCCAGTAGGGGACAGGGGAACACTGAAGCTTTCTTT. It translates to CASRGQGNTEAFF.

A single count supports this clone. This chain links TRBV27 with TRBJ2-1; TRBD1 matches 7 bases. The CDR3 totals 17 residues. The junction had 14 bases not matched to a gene; V was cut back by 3 bases and J by 6 bases. Germline V lookup: CDR1 MNHEY, CDR2 SMNVEV (reference sequence). This CDR3 is CASSLGSWTGPLNEQFF. CDR3 nucleotide sequence: TGTGCCAGCAGTTTGGGATCCTGGACAGGCCCGCTCAATGAGCAGTTCTTC.

V gene TRBV7-9 combines with J gene TRBJ1-4; TRBD1 aligns across 10 bases. Trimming took 2 bases from V and 7 from J; bases not matched to a gene: 7. Looked up from germline, CDR1 is SEHNR and CDR2 is FQNEAQ (reference sequence). The CDR3 contains 16 residues. The CDR3: CASSLSPGTGVEKLFF. The DNA of the CDR3 is TGTGCCAGCAGCTTATCTCCCGGGACAGGGGTTGAAAAACTGTTTTTT. The entire variable domain, with the rest obtained from reference TRBV7-9 and TRBJ1-4, is as follows: DTGVSQNPRHKITKRGQNVTFRCDPISEHNRLYWYRQTLGQGPEFLTYFQNEAQLEKSRLLSDRFSAERPKGSFSTLEIQRTEQGDSAMYLCASSLSPGTGVEKLFFGSGTQLSVL.

The V and J genes are TRBV30 and TRBJ1-5; D is perhaps TRBD1 (6 bases). Germline CDR1 reads GTSNPN; CDR2 reads SVGIG (reference sequence). The CDR3 covers 16 residues. With 1 base removed from V and 2 bases from J, the gap between germline ends came to 15 bases. The CDR3 DNA is TGTGCCTGGAGTGCCCCCAAAGGGGGGGGCAATCAGCCCCAGCATTTT. It specifies CAWSAPKGGGNQPQHF.